This T cell receptor beta chain was retrieved from a study of glioma-infiltrating T cells. Findings and caveats of the study: Non-neoplastic patients had below-expected tissue-blood divergence, while all gliomas exceeded expectation. Very few CDR3 sequences were shared between tissue and blood.

This CDR3 has 13 residues. Per germline, CDR1 MDHEN and CDR2 SYDVKM. With 9 bases clipped from V and 4 bases from J, the junction kept 6 bases outside the gene matches. Amplification of TCR alpha and beta CDR3 regions from RNA used iRepertoire nested multiplex PCR. Input was roughly 100-450 ng of tissue mRNA or PBMC total RNA. TCRdb analysed the multiplex PCR reads with MiXCR anew, one entry per CDR3 protein. The sample holds under 150,000 distinct CDR3 sequences, approximately 39% seen once. This clonotype was seen more than once but under ten times. Its antigen is not known. This chain connects TRBV28 to TRBJ2-3; the match to TRBD1 covers 8 bases. The sample taken for sequencing was glioma tissue, nonneoplastic brain tissue, or PBMCs (not recorded which). The receptor was derived from a human donor with low-grade glioma or glioblastoma, undergoing nonglioma brain surgery, or in good health (not recorded which). The CDR3 region is CASLRQGPDTQYF. The CDR3 bases are TGTGCCAGTCTCAGACAGGGGCCAGATACGCAGTATTTT. Together with reference TRBV28 and TRBJ2-3, the CDR3 gives the full variable domain: DVKVTQSSRYLVKRTGEKVFLECVQDMDHENMFWYRQDPGLGLRLIYFSYDVKMKEKGDIPEGYSVSREKKERFSLILESASTNQTSMYLCASLRQGPDTQYFGPGTRLTVL.